What follows describes a single T cell receptor beta chain. Its antigen is not known. This CDR3 spans 16 amino acids. Germline trimming cut 2 bases from V and 6 bases from J; bases unmatched to any gene: 7. Germline V CDR1 and CDR2: LGHNA, YSLEER. The data were taken from a study of cytomegalovirus exposure and HLA in healthy donors. Study findings and constraints: Later on, analysis showed that most CMV-associated TCR beta chains appeared to be HLA-restricted. Analyses of presence and absence presupposed an approximately uniform sequencing depth across donors. Through in vitro validation, three CMV-associated chains were shown to be specific for CMV antigens. 164 TCR beta chains were listed as cytomegalovirus-associated.

The PCR had 60 Vbeta and 13 Jbeta primers. Only in-frame clones appear in the TCRdb table, and some are missing; sequencing was by immunoSEQ multiplex PCR. The sample includes roughly 80,000 clones, roughly 80% of them seen just once. The sequence came from a woman between 50 and 59 years old in good health and CMV-seronegative. Sequenced sample: PBMCs. The chain carries TRBV4-3 and TRBJ1-5; TRBD1 matches 10 bases. The CDR3, as DNA: TGCGCCAGCAGCCAAATTGGGGGGACAGGGGTTCAGCCCCAGCATTTT. This translates into CASSQIGGTGVQPQHF.